These 25 T cell receptor beta chains came from one sample sequenced in a study of blood T cell repertoires in COVID-19 (dated by TCRdb to about 2020). Library preparation was by the immunoSEQ multiplex PCR assay. TCRdb stores this immuneACCESS table with in-frame sequences only. Part of the clones is absent; in the studies checked, under half of the shortfall reflects unresolved V genes, and no reason is known for the rest. Present in this sample are fewer than 450,000 clones, about 90% of which were seen just once. The ten largest make up around 3.5% of the sample. Material: peripheral blood. These receptors came from a woman between 18 and 29 years old who had recovered from COVID-19.

This clone was seen just once. This chain links TRBV4-1 with TRBJ2-2; D is unclear. This CDR3 contains 14 residues. CDR1 MGHRA and CDR2 YSYEKL come from the germline V gene. Trimming took off 4 bases at V and 5 bases at J, with 11 bases between the two ends. The DNA for the CDR3 is TGCGCCAGCAGCCCAGCGATCGGAACCGGGGAGCTGTTTTTT. Amino acids: CASSPAIGTGELFF.

As regards this clone: Other DNA sequences from this sample encode an identical CDR3 as well. The chain uses TRBV6-2 or TRBV6-3 and TRBJ1-1; no firm D call. The CDR3 has 12 residues. V was trimmed by 2 bases and J by 4 bases, leaving 5 bases between them. The V gene's germline CDR1 is MNHEY and CDR2 SVGEGT. The CDR3 protein is CASSYEGTEAFF. The CDR3 DNA reads as TGTGCCAGCAGTTACGAGGGCACTGAAGCTTTCTTT.

The CDR3 DNA is TGTGCCAGCAGCTTAGTTCTAGCGGGCACCCAAGAGACCCAGTACTTC. This sequence encodes CASSLVLAGTQETQYF. The rearrangement links TRBV11-3 to TRBJ2-5, with 8 positions matching TRBD2. This CDR3 spans 16 amino acids. Germline V CDR1 and CDR2: SGHNT, YENEEA. V trimming: 1 base; J trimming: 1 base; junction bases outside the gene matches: 5.

This clone was recorded only once. The chain links TRBV4-1 to TRBJ1-1; 8 nucleotides line up with TRBD1. Germline assignment: CDR1 MGHRA and CDR2 YSYEKL. The CDR3 has 15 residues. J gave up 7 bases and V 2 bases, and 9 bases lay outside the gene matches. This CDR3 is CASSQPPGQDREAFF. CDR3 nucleotides: TGCGCCAGCAGCCAACCTCCGGGACAGGACCGTGAAGCTTTCTTT.

The chain has TRBV5-8 and TRBJ2-3; TRBD2 aligns across 11 bases. Germline V gives CDR1 SGHTS, CDR2 YDEGEE. Germline trimming cut 4 bases from V and 2 bases from J; bases unmatched to any gene: 6. The CDR3 runs 16 residues. DNA of the CDR3: TGTGCCAGCAGCAAATTACTAGCGGGGGCCACAGATACGCAGTATTTT. Its protein is CASSKLLAGATDTQYF.

The V call is TRBV6-6, the J call TRBJ2-3; D perhaps matches TRBD2 (5 bases). Germline V gene sequence: CDR1 MNHNY, CDR2 SVGAGI (reference sequence). The CDR3 contains 15 residues. V was cut by 0 bases and J by 7 bases, with 14 bases left in between. Written as DNA, the CDR3 is TGTGCCAGCAGTTACTCGACCGGGATCAGTAATACGCAGTATTTT. As protein: CASSYSTGISNTQYF.

This chain connects TRBV5-6 to TRBJ2-1, with TRBD2 matching 7 bases. The germline V gene encodes CDR1 SGHDT and CDR2 YYEEEE. CDR3 length: 12 amino acids. Germline trimming cut 2 bases from V and 9 bases from J; bases unmatched to any gene: 2. Written as DNA, the CDR3 is TGTGCCAGCAGCTTTGCGGGAGTTGAGCAGTTCTTC. Protein product: CASSFAGVEQFF.

The DNA of the CDR3 is TGTGCCAGCAGCTTGCCCCCCGGGACAGGGGGCGCGTTAGAAGCTTTCTTT. Residues: CASSLPPGTGGALEAFF. The rearrangement joins TRBV7-2 to TRBJ1-1; 12 bases agree with TRBD1. CDR1 SGHTA and CDR2 FQGNSA come from the germline V gene. The CDR3 loop spans 17 amino acids. Trimming removed 3 bases from V and 8 bases from J; junction bases left unmatched: 13. Full variable domain (rest looked up from reference TRBV7-2 and TRBJ1-1): GAGVSQSPSNKVTEKGKDVELRCDPISGHTALYWYRQSLGQGLEFLIYFQGNSAPDKSGLPSDRFSAERTGGSVSTLTIQRTQQEDSAVYLCASSLPPGTGGALEAFFGQGTRLTVV.

The chain carries TRBV21-1 and TRBJ1-5. TRBV21-1 is given as a pseudogene. The CDR3 totals 20 residues. CDR3 DNA: TGTGCCAGCAGCAAAGGGGGTTTTCGGCAGGGCGGGGATAGCAATCAGCCCCAGCATTTT. This sequence encodes CASSKGGFRQGGDSNQPQHF.

This clone showed up just a few times. The chain carries TRBV24-1 and TRBJ2-5; tentative D call: TRBD1 (6 bases). V shed 1 base and J shed 5 bases, with 13 bases lying between them. Looked up from germline, CDR1 is KGHDR and CDR2 is SFDVKD. The CDR3 sequence is 15 residues long. CDR3 bases: TGTGCCACCAGTGATTTCGCCAGGGGCGTGGAGACCCAGTACTTC. It yields the protein CATSDFARGVETQYF.

The CDR3 spells CASSFGTGPYEQYV. The CDR3 DNA follows: TGTGCCAGCAGCTTTGGGACAGGGCCCTACGAGCAGTACGTC. This sequence joins TRBV11-2 and TRBJ2-7, with 9 bases aligning to TRBD1. The CDR3 has 14 amino acids. Germline CDR1 is SGHAT and CDR2 is FQNNGV. V was pared by 3 bases and J by 2 bases, with 2 bases of the junction left unmatched.

V and J are TRBV7-2 and TRBJ2-1; the match to TRBD2 covers 8 bases. V lost 3 bases, J lost 7 bases, and 17 bases stayed unmatched. The CDR3 consists of 18 residues. CDR1 SGHTA and CDR2 FQGNSA come from the germline V gene. CDR3 loop: CASSFPLLAGRAQNEQFF. CDR3 nucleotides: TGTGCCAGCAGCTTTCCCCTTTTAGCCGGGAGGGCCCAGAATGAGCAGTTCTTC.

The rearrangement uses TRBV5-4 and TRBJ1-1; D gene uncertain. CDR3 size: 14 residues. CDR1 and CDR2 (germline): SGHNT, YYREEE (reference sequence). V was trimmed by 5 bases and J by 0 bases, leaving 11 bases between them. CDR3 bases: TGTGCCAGCAGGGCCGGGGTCCTGAACACTGAAGCTTTCTTT. Its translation: CASRAGVLNTEAFF.

Concerning this clone: The junction does not match germline at one end; this may be a read error. The J gene is TRBJ1-4, the V gene TRBV24-1, with 10 positions matching TRBD1. Germline V gene sequence: CDR1 KGHDR, CDR2 SFDVKD. CDR3 length equals 15 residues. The CDR3 is CLRQGAAETNEKLFF. The CDR3 DNA sequence: TGCCTTCGACAGGGGGCGGCGGAAACTAATGAAAAACTGTTTTTT.

The chain joins TRBV7-8 to TRBJ1-5, with TRBD1 matching over 7 bases. The CDR3 runs 13 residues. V lost 5 bases and J lost 4; bases outside the gene matches: 2. CDR1 SGHVS and CDR2 FQNEAQ come from the germline V gene. CDR3 in amino acids: CASSETGNQPQHF. In DNA, the CDR3 is TGTGCCAGCAGCGAGACAGGGAATCAGCCCCAGCATTTT.

This rearrangement joins TRBV6-5 to TRBJ2-5; 9 nucleotides match TRBD2. J lost 5 bases, V lost 4 bases, and 11 bases had no gene match. The CDR3 runs to 16 residues. The V gene's germline CDR1 is MNHEY and CDR2 SVGAGI. The CDR3: CASSFLAGGPVETQYF. CDR3 nucleotide sequence: TGTGCCAGCAGTTTTTTGGCGGGAGGGCCGGTCGAGACCCAGTACTTC.

V is TRBV7-8 and J is TRBJ1-1, with 10 bases matching TRBD1. Per germline, CDR1 SGHVS and CDR2 FQNEAQ. The CDR3 sequence is 15 residues long. V trimming: 5 bases; J trimming: 4 bases; junction bases outside the gene matches: 7. Here the CDR3 DNA reads TGTGCCAGCAGCCCACAAGGACAGGGGGGCACTGAAGCTTTCTTT. Protein: CASSPQGQGGTEAFF.

V usage is TRBV6-6 and J usage is TRBJ2-7, with 9 bases aligning to TRBD2. V lost 4 bases, J lost 5 bases, and 12 bases stayed unmatched. The CDR3 has 16 amino acids. Looked up from germline, CDR1 is MNHNY and CDR2 is SVGAGI (reference sequence). The CDR3 bases are TGTGCCAGCAGTTCAGCCCCGGCCGGGACTAGCAACGAGCAGTACGTC. Protein sequence: CASSSAPAGTSNEQYV.

The chain joins TRBV24-1 to TRBJ2-2, with 7 bases lining up with TRBD1. The trim removed 8 bases at V and 3 bases at J, leaving 8 bases unmatched. From germline, CDR1 is KGHDR and CDR2 SFDVKD. CDR3 length: 15 residues. DNA for the CDR3: TGTGCCACCAACAGAGGACAGGAGCACACCGGGGAGCTGTTTTTT. This gives the protein CATNRGQEHTGELFF.

This sequence joins TRBV4-1 and TRBJ2-3, with 8 bases identical to TRBD1. In germline, CDR1 is MGHRA, CDR2 YSYEKL. The CDR3 is made up of 14 amino acids. The V and J ends lost 6 bases and 4 bases, in that order; junction bases with no gene match: 6. CDR3 DNA: TGCGCCAGCAGTCCGGACAGGGTAGCAGATACGCAGTATTTT. Its protein product is CASSPDRVADTQYF.

The rearrangement links TRBV6-5 to TRBJ2-5, with 7 bases matching TRBD2. CDR1 MNHEY and CDR2 SVGAGI come from the germline V gene. The CDR3 totals 13 residues. Trimming at V came to 6 bases and at J to 5 bases, leaving 6 bases not matched to a gene. The CDR3 is CASRGRVLETQYF. Here the CDR3 DNA reads TGTGCCAGCAGAGGGAGGGTTCTTGAGACCCAGTACTTC.

The DNA of the CDR3 is TGTGCCAGTAGTATAACCCCTAGGGGGGAGACCCAGTACTTC. It yields the protein CASSITPRGETQYF. The chain joins TRBV19 to TRBJ2-5; a possible D gene is TRBD1 (6 bases). Trimming left V 2 bases short and J 5 bases short, with 12 bases between. Germline V lookup: CDR1 LNHDA, CDR2 SQIVND (reference sequence). The CDR3 is 14 amino acids.

The rearrangement uses TRBV12-5 and TRBJ1-1, with D possibly matching TRBD1 (5 bases). CDR3 size: 15 residues. CDR1 LGHNT and CDR2 FRNRAP come from the germline V gene. The ends were cut back, 0 bases at V and 4 bases at J, with 12 bases in the middle. The CDR3 here is CASGLVRRGGTEAFF. CDR3 coding DNA: TGTGCTAGTGGTTTGGTACGTAGGGGTGGCACTGAAGCTTTCTTT.

The chain links TRBV10-3 to TRBJ2-5, with a tentative D call TRBD1 (7 bases). CDR3 length: 13 amino acids. V lost 6 bases to trimming and J lost 5 bases, with 13 bases between them. Germline assignment: CDR1 ENHRY and CDR2 SYGVKD. CDR3 coding DNA: TGTGCCATCAGGCAGGGGGAGGTTGAGACCCAGTACTTC. Its protein is CAIRQGEVETQYF.

This clone was recorded at least ten times. The V call is TRBV24-1, the J call TRBJ2-4; no clear D. V was cut by 2 bases and J by 8 bases, with 12 bases left in between. CDR1 and CDR2 (germline): KGHDR, SFDVKD. The CDR3 contains 14 residues. The CDR3 bases are TGTGCCACCAGTGATTCGGCAGGATGGGACATTCAGTACTTC. It translates to CATSDSAGWDIQYF.